The 27 T cell receptor beta chains presented below share a single source sample, sequenced in a study of technical replicates of blood from several donors. Repertoires were generated with immunoSEQ multiplex PCR, while TCRdb's copy carries only in-frame clones and drops some. Of about 80,000 clones in the sample, about 93% were seen once. Source material: T cells isolated from PBMCs. The source of these receptors is a human donor in good health.

The chain recombines TRBV7-3 with TRBJ2-3; 9 nucleotides align to TRBD1. Trimming at V came to 2 bases and at J to 5 bases, leaving 5 bases not matched to a gene. Germline values: CDR1 SGHTA, CDR2 FQGTGA. The length of the CDR3 is 15 residues. DNA of the CDR3: TGTGCCAGCAGCTTAGCCGGACAGGGGAGAGATACGCAGTATTTT. Its protein product is CASSLAGQGRDTQYF.

The gene calls are TRBV28 and TRBJ2-3; TRBD2 agrees at 10 bases. With 2 bases clipped from V and 6 bases from J, the junction kept 5 bases outside the gene matches. CDR3 length: 15 amino acids. Per the germline V gene, CDR1 is MDHEN and CDR2 is SYDVKM. CDR3 residues: CASSLLAGAGDTQYF. The DNA of the CDR3 is TGTGCCAGCAGTTTACTAGCGGGAGCGGGGGATACGCAGTATTTT.

The rearrangement links TRBV20-1 to TRBJ2-1; D may be TRBD2 (6 bases). V dropped 3 bases and J dropped 7 bases, with 7 bases sitting between them. In germline, CDR1 is DFQATT, CDR2 SNEGSKA (reference sequence). CDR3 length: 11 amino acids. The CDR3 DNA sequence: TGCAGTGCTAGGGCGGGAAATGAGCAGTTCTTC. Its protein is CSARAGNEQFF.

V is TRBV30 and J is TRBJ2-7; perhaps TRBD1 as D (6 bases). Germline CDR1 GTSNPN, CDR2 SVGIG (reference sequence). The CDR3 is 13 residues long. V was clipped by 2 bases and J by 3 bases, with 11 bases between them. The CDR3 spells CAWSIRGVYEQYF. DNA of the CDR3: TGTGCCTGGAGTATCAGGGGAGTCTACGAGCAGTACTTC.

The chain couples TRBV25-1 to TRBJ2-7; D possibly corresponds to TRBD1 (6 bases). Trimming removed 3 bases at V and 5 bases at J, with 14 bases between. There are 14 residues in the CDR3. CDR1 MGHDK and CDR2 SYGVNS come from the germline V gene. CDR3 amino acids: CASSEWQGLDEQYF. The CDR3 coding sequence is TGTGCCAGCAGTGAGTGGCAGGGGCTCGACGAGCAGTACTTC.

The rearrangement joins TRBV11-2 to TRBJ2-3, with D maybe TRBD1 (7 bases). V lost 3 bases and J 4 bases, leaving 11 bases between the germline ends. The V gene's germline CDR1 is SGHAT and CDR2 FQNNGV. This CDR3 spans 14 amino acids. As DNA, the CDR3 is TGTGCCAGCAGCTTGTCCAGGGGGGCAGATACGCAGTATTTT. It specifies CASSLSRGADTQYF. Combining the CDR3 with reference TRBV11-2 and TRBJ2-3 gives the whole variable domain EAGVAQSPRYKIIEKRQSVAFWCNPISGHATLYWYQQILGQGPKLLIQFQNNGVVDDSQLPKDRFSAERLKGVDSTLKIQPAKLEDSAVYLCASSLSRGADTQYFGPGTRLTVL.

The chain has TRBV7-2 and TRBJ1-1; tentatively, D is TRBD1 (6 bases). The CDR3 is 15 amino acids. Trimming pared 3 bases from V and 0 bases from J, leaving 11 bases between. The germline V gene encodes CDR1 SGHTA and CDR2 FQGNSA. In nucleotides, the CDR3 is TGTGCCAGCAGCTTCCCACAGGGAGTGAACACTGAAGCTTTCTTT. Translated: CASSFPQGVNTEAFF.

CDR3 residues: CASSQLNRGHQETQYF. In nucleotides, the CDR3 is TGTGCCAGCAGCCAGTTAAACAGGGGCCACCAAGAGACCCAGTACTTC. The J gene is TRBJ2-5, the V gene TRBV6-6, with TRBD1 matching 7 bases. V shed 6 bases and J 0 bases; nucleotides not matched to a gene: 10. The CDR3 is 16 residues long. CDR1 is MNHNY and CDR2 is SVGAGI in the germline V gene (reference sequence).

J is TRBJ2-5 and V is TRBV7-2; 8 bases match TRBD2. The J segment lost 5 bases and the V segment lost 5 bases, leaving 7 bases of the junction unmatched. Germline V gene data show CDR1 as SGHTA and CDR2 as FQGNSA. This CDR3 region has 14 residues. The CDR3 DNA reads as TGTGCCAGCAGCCCGGCGGGAGGTCGGGAGACCCAGTACTTC. Residues: CASSPAGGRETQYF.

The J gene is TRBJ2-7, the V gene TRBV19; 9 nucleotides align to TRBD2. V lost 4 bases and J lost 4; bases outside the gene matches: 2. Per the germline V gene, CDR1 is LNHDA and CDR2 is SQIVND (reference sequence). CDR3 size: 13 residues. The CDR3: CASSKTSGYEQYF. CDR3 sequence (DNA): TGTGCCAGTAGTAAGACTAGCGGTTACGAGCAGTACTTC.

This clone was recorded only once. At one end, the junction sequence differs from germline, possibly due to a read error. The chain combines TRBV7-2 with TRBJ1-2; possibly TRBD1 for D (5 bases). Germline values: CDR1 SGHTA, CDR2 FQGNSA. CDR3 length: 12 residues. CDR3 sequence (DNA): TGTGCCAGCAGCTTAGCGGTGCAGGGCCACTCCTTC. It encodes CASSLAVQGHSF.

This sequence joins TRBV19 and TRBJ2-7, with D tentatively TRBD2 (6 bases). Germline V gene data show CDR1 as LNHDA and CDR2 as SQIVND (reference sequence). CDR3 length: 14 amino acids. Between the trimmed V and J ends, which lost 3 bases and 7 bases, there was a span of 16 bases. In DNA form, the CDR3 reads TGTGCCAGTAGTATTTTAGCGGAGGGTTCTGAGCAGTACTTC. Amino acids: CASSILAEGSEQYF.

The chain links TRBV19 to TRBJ1-3; D is unresolved. Germline V lookup: CDR1 LNHDA, CDR2 SQIVND (reference sequence). The ends were cut back, 7 bases at V and 0 bases at J, with 7 bases in the middle. This CDR3 is built from 13 residues. CDR3 amino acids: CASKPGSGNTIYF. The CDR3 region has the DNA TGTGCCAGTAAGCCAGGCTCTGGAAACACCATATATTTT.

This chain joins TRBV6-1 and TRBJ1-1, with 10 nucleotides matching TRBD1. The CDR3 runs 13 residues. Germline CDR1 MNHNS, CDR2 SASEGT. The J segment lost 5 bases and the V segment lost 4 bases, leaving 1 base of the junction unmatched. The CDR3 DNA follows: TGTGCCAGCAGTGGACAGGGGGCAACTGAAGCTTTCTTT. Translation gives CASSGQGATEAFF.

J is TRBJ2-2 and V is TRBV30; possibly TRBD2 for D (5 bases). Trimming took off 4 bases at V and 5 bases at J, with 5 bases between the two ends. This CDR3 has 11 amino acids. Germline CDR1 and CDR2: GTSNPN and SVGIG (reference sequence). As DNA, the CDR3 is TGTGCCTGGACGGGAACCGGGGAGCTGTTTTTT. The encoded protein is CAWTGTGELFF.

The chain combines TRBV27 with TRBJ1-2; 8 bases are a match to TRBD1. After removal of 6 bases from V and 4 bases from J, the junction contained 4 bases not matched to a gene. This CDR3 is built from 13 residues. Germline-derived CDR1 and CDR2 are MNHEY and SMNVEV (reference sequence). CDR3 in amino acids: CASSWDRTYGYTF. CDR3 nucleotides: TGTGCCAGCAGCTGGGACAGGACCTATGGCTACACCTTC.

The gene calls are TRBV9 and TRBJ2-2; D ambiguous. The CDR3 spans 12 residues. CDR1 SGDLS and CDR2 YYNGEE come from the germline V gene. The germline V and J ends were trimmed by 3 bases and 8 bases, with 8 bases remaining between them. The CDR3 loop is CASSAGLGELFF. The CDR3 DNA sequence: TGTGCCAGCAGCGCAGGATTAGGGGAGCTGTTTTTT.

The chain carries TRBV6-5 and TRBJ2-5; perhaps TRBD2 as D (5 bases). Germline V gives CDR1 MNHEY, CDR2 SVGAGI. The CDR3 spans 14 residues. Deletions cut 6 bases from V and 4 bases from J, with 15 bases between. In DNA form, the CDR3 reads TGTGCCAGCAGCCGGTCTAGCACTCCAGAGACCCAGTACTTC. It specifies CASSRSSTPETQYF.

The rearrangement joins TRBV7-9 to TRBJ1-2; D unclear. Germline CDR1 and CDR2: SEHNR and FQNEAQ (reference sequence). Trimming left V 5 bases short and J 5 bases short, with 21 bases between. This CDR3 spans 16 amino acids. In DNA form, the CDR3 reads TGTGCCAGCAGCCAAGTCGGGTCAGCCTTTCGGTATGGCTACACCTTC. Its protein is CASSQVGSAFRYGYTF.

In its sample, this clone was seen once. The rearrangement uses TRBV11-1 and TRBJ2-3; unclear D gene. From germline, CDR1 is SGHAT and CDR2 FQDESV (reference sequence). V lost 3 bases and J lost 2, with 9 bases in between. This CDR3 contains 14 residues. CDR3 residues: CASSFGRPTDTQYF. Written as DNA, the CDR3 is TGTGCCAGCAGCTTCGGCAGGCCCACAGATACGCAGTATTTT. The whole variable domain, filled in from reference TRBV11-1 and TRBJ2-3, reads EAEVAQSPRYKITEKSQAVAFWCDPISGHATLYWYRQILGQGPELLVQFQDESVVDDSQLPKDRFSAERLKGVDSTLKIQPAELGDSAMYLCASSFGRPTDTQYFGPGTRLTVL.

The V call is TRBV10-3, the J call TRBJ2-7; D might be TRBD2 (7 bases). V was cut by 4 bases and J by 0 bases, with 16 bases left in between. The CDR3 covers 16 residues. Germline V gene sequence: CDR1 ENHRY, CDR2 SYGVKD. This CDR3 reads CAISGSGTLSSYEQYF. CDR3 bases: TGTGCCATCAGTGGAAGCGGGACACTTAGCTCCTACGAGCAGTACTTC.

The chain links TRBV6-5 to TRBJ2-7, with TRBD2 as a possible D gene (6 bases). This CDR3 has 12 residues. Germline V lookup: CDR1 MNHEY, CDR2 SVGAGI. V dropped 5 bases and J dropped 5 bases, with 10 bases sitting between them. The CDR3 DNA reads as TGTGCCAGCAGTCCCGGGGAGGACGAGCAGTACTTC. As protein: CASSPGEDEQYF.

The chain is built from TRBV7-9 and TRBJ1-2; 10 bases are a match to TRBD1. The ends lost 0 bases at V and 6 bases at J; junction bases unmatched: 4. The CDR3 loop spans 15 amino acids. CDR1 is SEHNR and CDR2 is FQNEAQ in the germline V gene (reference sequence). In DNA form, the CDR3 reads TGTGCCAGCAGCTTAGCAGGACAGGGGGGGGATGGCTACACCTTC. Its translation is CASSLAGQGGDGYTF.

The rearrangement uses TRBV27 and TRBJ2-1, with 8 bases aligning to TRBD2. This CDR3 contains 15 residues. V lost 5 bases to trimming and J lost 4 bases; unmatched junction nucleotides: 7. CDR1 MNHEY and CDR2 SMNVEV come from the germline V gene (reference sequence). CDR3 DNA: TGTGCCAGCAGTGGCTGGGGCGGGAGGTACAATGAGCAGTTCTTC. Translating gives CASSGWGGRYNEQFF.

This clone appeared a single time. The DNA for the CDR3 is TGTGCCAGAAGCTTGGGGTCTAGCGGGATTGATTCTAGGGAGACCCAGTACTTC. Translated, it gives CARSLGSSGIDSRETQYF. The chain couples TRBV5-3 to TRBJ2-5; 9 bases align to TRBD2. TRBV5-3 is treated as an ORF (open reading frame) with a function not yet certain. The J segment lost 5 bases and the V segment lost 0 bases, leaving 14 bases of the junction unmatched. The CDR3 totals 18 residues.

The chain recombines TRBV27 with TRBJ2-5, with a weak D call TRBD1 (6 bases). Germline CDR1 is MNHEY and CDR2 is SMNVEV (reference sequence). V shed 6 bases and J shed 2 bases, with 22 bases lying between them. There are 17 residues in the CDR3. The CDR3 DNA reads as TGTGCCAGCAGCCTTCTTAGGGCAGGGGCCCTTCAAGAGACCCAGTACTTC. Translated, it gives CASSLLRAGALQETQYF.

The rearrangement uses TRBV7-2 and TRBJ2-3; TRBD1 aligns across 8 bases. Germline V lookup: CDR1 SGHTA, CDR2 FQGNSA. CDR3 size: 14 residues. J gave up 1 base and V 7 bases, and 4 bases lay outside the gene matches. CDR3: CASKDRDGTDTQYF. CDR3 DNA: TGTGCCAGCAAGGACAGGGACGGCACAGATACGCAGTATTTT. The full variable domain, rest sourced from reference TRBV7-2 and TRBJ2-3, is GAGVSQSPSNKVTEKGKDVELRCDPISGHTALYWYRQSLGQGLEFLIYFQGNSAPDKSGLPSDRFSAERTGGSVSTLTIQRTQQEDSAVYLCASKDRDGTDTQYFGPGTRLTVL.